Each of the 16 T cell receptor beta chains below was sequenced from the same sample in a study of T cells in Graves' hyperthyroidism and ophthalmopathy. What was amplified from RNA transcripts were TCR beta CDR3 regions. First-round RT-PCR of the TCR CDR3 relied on the HTBI primer set. TCRdb fed the multiplex PCR reads into MiXCR, producing one record per CDR3 protein. Among roughly 570,000 distinct CDR3 sequences listed, 35% to 55% were seen once. The specimen sequenced was peripheral blood or thyroid tissue (not recorded which). The source is a woman aged 18-29 years with Graves' hyperthyroidism.

At least ten counts were recorded for this clonotype. This chain connects TRBV12-3 or TRBV12-4 to TRBJ2-7; D gene unclear. CDR3 size: 14 residues. The V end lost 5 bases, the J end lost 0 bases, and 11 bases lay between the germline ends. The CDR3 protein is CASSADGYSYEQYF. The CDR3 coding sequence is TGTGCCAGCAGTGCGGACGGGTACTCCTACGAGCAGTACTTC.

The chain carries TRBV29-1 and TRBJ2-5; TRBD2 is a possible D gene (6 bases). Germline V lookup: CDR1 SQVTM, CDR2 ANQGSEA. This CDR3 contains 13 residues. Between the trimmed V and J ends, which lost 6 bases and 2 bases, there was a span of 13 bases. CDR3 residues: CSVPGGAQETQYF. In nucleotides, the CDR3 is TGCAGCGTCCCTGGCGGGGCACAAGAGACCCAGTACTTC.

This clonotype showed up many times. The genes are TRBV7-9 and TRBJ2-7; TRBD1 agrees at 7 bases. Germline V CDR1 and CDR2: SEHNR, FQNEAQ (reference sequence). The CDR3 sequence is 16 residues long. V trimming: 4 bases; J trimming: 4 bases; junction bases outside the gene matches: 13. This CDR3 is CASSSSLQGVPYEQYF. The CDR3 DNA reads as TGTGCCAGCAGCTCAAGTCTTCAGGGGGTCCCATACGAGCAGTACTTC.

This clonotype has a count of ten or more. The chain employs TRBV6-4 and TRBJ1-2; D gene unclear. V was pared by 6 bases and J by 5 bases, with 16 bases between. Germline V gene data show CDR1 as MRHNA and CDR2 as SNTAGT. This CDR3 spans 14 amino acids. The CDR3: CASSADPAAYGYTF. The CDR3 nucleotides read TGTGCCAGCAGCGCGGACCCAGCGGCGTATGGCTACACCTTC.

This clonotype was detected ten times or more. The chain is built from TRBV7-9 and TRBJ2-2; 9 bases map to TRBD1. V lost 1 base to trimming and J lost 5 bases; unmatched junction nucleotides: 8. Germline lookup yields CDR1 SEHNR and CDR2 FQNEAQ (reference sequence). This CDR3 comprises 17 residues. Here the CDR3 reads CASSLEEGQGSTGELFF. The CDR3 DNA reads TGTGCCAGCAGCTTAGAGGAAGGACAGGGGAGTACCGGGGAGCTGTTTTTT. The variable domain in full, completed from reference TRBV7-9 and TRBJ2-2, reads DTGVSQNPRHKITKRGQNVTFRCDPISEHNRLYWYRQTLGQGPEFLTYFQNEAQLEKSRLLSDRFSAERPKGSFSTLEIQRTEQGDSAMYLCASSLEEGQGSTGELFFGEGSRLTVL.

The chain joins TRBV7-9 to TRBJ2-2; 9 nucleotides line up with TRBD2. The germline gives CDR1 SEHNR, CDR2 FQNEAQ (reference sequence). The junction had 9 bases not matched to a gene; V was cut back by 2 bases and J by 11 bases. The CDR3 contains 15 residues. The DNA for the CDR3 is TGTGCCAGCAGCTTAACGTCTAGCGGGACGGGTGAGCTGTTTTTT. Protein sequence: CASSLTSSGTGELFF.

Comment on this clonotype: Given a much more abundant clone one base away, this may be a read error. The chain has TRBV24-1 and TRBJ2-3; D is unresolved. There are 12 residues in the CDR3. Germline V gives CDR1 KGHDR, CDR2 SFDVKD. CDR3 sequence: CTTSDRTDTQYF. The CDR3 DNA is TGTACCACCAGTGATCGCACAGATACGCAGTATTTT.

This clonotype has ten or more counts. V gene TRBV29-1 combines with J gene TRBJ2-6; D gene uncertain. CDR1 SQVTM and CDR2 ANQGSEA come from the germline V gene. V was trimmed by 7 bases and J by 4 bases, leaving 17 bases between them. There are 15 residues in the CDR3. CDR3 sequence: CSALLAFGGANVLTF. The DNA of the CDR3 is TGCAGCGCCCTCCTTGCTTTTGGCGGGGCCAACGTCCTGACTTTC.

This chain joins TRBV7-9 and TRBJ1-2; D gene unclear. Trimming took 3 bases from V and 4 from J, leaving 12 bases between them. CDR1 and CDR2 (germline): SEHNR, FQNEAQ (reference sequence). This CDR3 region has 14 residues. CDR3 protein: CASSLPGRIYGYTF. CDR3 nucleotide sequence: TGTGCCAGCAGCTTGCCCGGACGGATCTATGGCTACACCTTC.

A word on this clonotype: As the CDR3 is not closed by the conserved phenylalanine or tryptophan, this likely results from a read error. No DNA is shown, since the ends of the CDR3 on it are uncertain; the CDR3 is the one TCRdb lists. The V and J genes are TRBV24-1 and TRBJ2-2; the DNA was not compared with TRBD1, the D call given in the table. Germline V lookup: CDR1 KGHDR, CDR2 SFDVKD. A total of 9 residues make up the CDR3, ends included. The CDR3 region is CATSFRSGT.

The rearrangement joins TRBV7-6 to TRBJ2-3; 9 bases line up with TRBD1. Trimming cost V 1 base and J 3 bases; bases outside gene matches: 5. This CDR3 has 16 residues. CDR1 and CDR2 (germline): SGHVS, FNYEAQ. Here the CDR3 DNA reads TGTGCCAGCAGCTTAGAACCGGGACAGGGAACAGATACGCAGTATTTT. Translated: CASSLEPGQGTDTQYF.

With respect to this clonotype: The junction departs from the called germline gene at one end, perhaps through a read error. The chain is built from TRBV25-1 and TRBJ1-2; 11 bases align to TRBD1. The V gene's germline CDR1 is MGHDK and CDR2 SYGVNS. This CDR3 has 14 amino acids. CDR3 in amino acids: CAISESRTGGGYTF. For the CDR3, the DNA is TGTGCCATCAGTGAGTCACGGACAGGGGGCGGCTACACCTTC.

This clonotype has at least ten counts. The rearrangement links TRBV27 to TRBJ1-6; a weak D match, TRBD1 (5 bases). V lost 0 bases to trimming and J lost 9 bases, with 6 bases between them. The CDR3 is 13 residues long. Germline V gene data show CDR1 as MNHEY and CDR2 as SMNVEV (reference sequence). CDR3 sequence: CASSLSRGSPLHF. The CDR3, as DNA: TGTGCCAGCAGTTTATCAAGGGGTTCACCCCTCCACTTT.

V gene TRBV20-1 combines with J gene TRBJ2-2; either TRBD1 or TRBD2 may fit D (5 bases each). CDR3 length: 16 amino acids. Trimming left V 0 bases short and J 1 base short, with 12 bases between. Germline CDR1 reads DFQATT; CDR2 reads SNEGSKA (reference sequence). CDR3 loop: CSARDSRGENTGELFF. The DNA of the CDR3 is TGCAGTGCTAGAGACTCTCGAGGGGAGAACACCGGGGAGCTGTTTTTT.

This clonotype has ten or more counts. The rearrangement joins TRBV27 to TRBJ2-7; a weak D match, TRBD2 (5 bases). Trimming pared 8 bases from V and 7 bases from J, leaving 12 bases between. This CDR3 is built from 11 residues. The germline gives CDR1 MNHEY, CDR2 SMNVEV (reference sequence). The DNA of the CDR3 is TGTGCCAGCTGGGCAACGGGAGAGCAGTACTTC. Protein: CASWATGEQYF.

As concerns this clonotype: This may be a read error, as it is one base from a much larger clone. This chain links TRBV5-1 with TRBJ1-4; no definite D call. Germline V gives CDR1 SGHRS, CDR2 YFSETQ. The CDR3 totals 14 residues. The CDR3 loop is CASSIVPTNEKLVF. The CDR3 coding sequence is TGCGCCAGCAGCATAGTCCCAACTAATGAAAAACTGGTTTTT.